Following are 17 T cell receptor beta chains from one sample sequenced in a study of response to subunit inactivated influenza vaccine. Using its own MiXCR run on the RT-PCR reads, TCRdb lists one record per CDR3 protein. Of a few hundred thousand distinct CDR3 sequences in the sample, roughly 7.9% were seen once. Specimen: PBMCs from blood, collected less than 30 months after vaccination. The receptors shown here come from a man between 50 and 69 years old who received an inactivated influenza vaccine.

This clonotype was found many times. CDR3 in DNA: TGCAGCGTTGCCAGGTGGGACCTAGGCAATGAGCAGTTCTTC. This sequence encodes CSVARWDLGNEQFF. V gene TRBV29-1 combines with J gene TRBJ2-1; TRBD1 or TRBD2 may be the D gene (5 bases each). V was pared by 4 bases and J by 6 bases, with 16 bases between. This CDR3 has 14 residues. Germline V CDR1 and CDR2: SQVTM, ANQGSEA.

This clonotype was counted a few times. The CDR3 is CATSDPGQGGKADTQYF. The CDR3 nucleotides read TGTGCCACCAGTGACCCCGGACAGGGAGGAAAGGCAGATACGCAGTATTTT. The J gene is TRBJ2-3, the V gene TRBV24-1; 8 bases agree with TRBD1. The germline V gene has CDR1 KGHDR and CDR2 SFDVKD. Losses at the gene ends were 4 bases for V and 4 bases for J; bases not matched to a gene: 12. CDR3 size: 17 residues.

V usage is TRBV6-1 and J usage is TRBJ2-7, with TRBD1 matching over 8 bases. This CDR3 is 16 amino acids long. The trim removed 5 bases at V and 4 bases at J, leaving 13 bases unmatched. Per germline, CDR1 MNHNS and CDR2 SASEGT. The DNA of the CDR3 is TGTGCCAGCAGTATGACAGGGGCGAATGGGTTTTACGAGCAGTACTTC. As protein: CASSMTGANGFYEQYF.

This clonotype was seen many times. This chain joins TRBV4-3 and TRBJ2-7; D remains ambiguous. Trimming pared 0 bases from V and 0 bases from J, leaving 6 bases between. The CDR3 spans 14 residues. From germline, CDR1 is LGHNA and CDR2 YSLEER. For the CDR3, the DNA is TGCGCCAGCAGCCAAGATCCGAGCTCCTACGAGCAGTACTTC. Translation: CASSQDPSSYEQYF.

Ten or more counts support this clonotype. The chain carries TRBV5-1 and TRBJ2-2, with a weak D call TRBD2 (6 bases). V lost 4 bases, J lost 0 bases, and 13 bases lay in between. The CDR3 has 16 amino acids. CDR1 and CDR2 (germline): SGHRS, YFSETQ. DNA of the CDR3: TGCGCCAGCAGCCCAGGCTTAGCGGCGAACACCGGGGAGCTGTTTTTT. Translated: CASSPGLAANTGELFF. The variable domain in full, completed from reference TRBV5-1 and TRBJ2-2, reads KAGVTQTPRYLIKTRGQQVTLSCSPISGHRSVSWYQQTPGQGLQFLFEYFSETQRNKGNFPGRFSGRQFSNSRSEMNVSTLELGDSALYLCASSPGLAANTGELFFGEGSRLTVL.

This clonotype has at least ten counts. J is TRBJ2-1 and V is TRBV20-1; D remains ambiguous. Germline V lookup: CDR1 DFQATT, CDR2 SNEGSKA (reference sequence). The germline V and J ends were trimmed by 0 bases and 0 bases, with 15 bases remaining between them. The CDR3 spans 17 residues. The CDR3 region is CSARDSAEPSSYNEQFF. The DNA of the CDR3 is TGCAGTGCTAGAGATTCGGCGGAGCCGAGCTCCTACAATGAGCAGTTCTTC.

The gene calls are TRBV20-1 and TRBJ2-3; TRBD2 is a possible D gene (7 bases). CDR3 length: 14 residues. CDR1 and CDR2 (germline): DFQATT, SNEGSKA (reference sequence). Between the trimmed V and J ends, which lost 6 bases and 5 bases, there was a span of 18 bases. CDR3 region: CSALKGGARDTQYF. CDR3 DNA: TGCAGTGCCCTGAAGGGGGGGGCTAGAGATACGCAGTATTTT.

The chain is built from TRBV4-3 and TRBJ2-7; 12 positions match TRBD1. This CDR3 spans 19 amino acids. Germline values: CDR1 LGHNA, CDR2 YSLEER. V trimming: 2 bases; J trimming: 9 bases; junction bases outside the gene matches: 20. The CDR3 coding sequence is TGCGCCAGCAGCCAAACCCTATATGCTCCGGGACAGGGGGCATTCGGGCAGTACTTC. Its protein is CASSQTLYAPGQGAFGQYF.

This clonotype was seen repeatedly, ten times or more. The chain links TRBV27 to TRBJ1-2, with D perhaps TRBD1 (5 bases). Between the trimmed V and J ends, which lost 6 bases and 5 bases, there was a span of 16 bases. The CDR3 runs to 14 residues. Germline V gene data show CDR1 as MNHEY and CDR2 as SMNVEV (reference sequence). CDR3 in amino acids: CASRHGTMEYGYTF. CDR3 DNA sequence: TGTGCCAGCAGACACGGGACGATGGAGTATGGCTACACCTTC.

This sequence joins TRBV15 and TRBJ2-5; D is possibly TRBD2 (5 bases). Germline-derived CDR1 and CDR2 are LNHNV and YYDKDF (reference sequence). This CDR3 contains 13 residues. V gave up 3 bases and J gave up 7 bases, with 12 bases separating them. This CDR3 reads CATSSYKSGTQYF. CDR3 nucleotide sequence: TGTGCCACCAGCAGTTATAAAAGCGGGACCCAGTACTTC.

This clonotype was seen at least ten times. The V call is TRBV4-1, the J call TRBJ2-3; 9 nucleotides line up with TRBD1. The CDR3 sequence is 15 residues long. Germline V gives CDR1 MGHRA, CDR2 YSYEKL. Trimming at V came to 2 bases and at J to 4 bases, leaving 4 bases not matched to a gene. The CDR3 spells CASSQLTGGADTQYF. DNA for the CDR3: TGCGCCAGCAGCCAACTGACAGGGGGTGCAGATACGCAGTATTTT.

This clonotype turned up a few times. The chain recombines TRBV6-5 with TRBJ2-7, with TRBD1 as a possible D gene (5 bases). CDR1 is MNHEY, CDR2 SVGAGI, per germline. V lost 4 bases and J lost 0, with 10 bases in between. This CDR3 has 14 residues. The CDR3 DNA sequence: TGTGCCAGCAGTTTTTACAGGAGCTCCTACGAGCAGTACTTC. It codes for CASSFYRSSYEQYF.

This clonotype was counted a few times. V gene TRBV20-1 combines with J gene TRBJ2-1; 11 bases match TRBD1. There are 19 residues in the CDR3. Germline CDR1 DFQATT, CDR2 SNEGSKA (reference sequence). Trimming at V came to 3 bases and at J to 0 bases, leaving 13 bases not matched to a gene. CDR3 in amino acids: CSARIGQGARWASYNEQFF. CDR3 nucleotides: TGCAGTGCTAGGATTGGACAGGGGGCACGGTGGGCCTCCTACAATGAGCAGTTCTTC.

This clonotype was found many times. CDR3 region: CASSYGTPPYF. Written as DNA, the CDR3 is TGTGCCAGCAGTTACGGGACCCCCCCGTATTTT. The V call is TRBV12-3 or TRBV12-4, the J call TRBJ2-3; D may be TRBD1 or TRBD2 (5 bases each). The V gene lost 4 bases and the J gene lost 14 bases, with 13 bases spanning the gap. CDR3 length: 11 residues.

This clonotype has more than one count but fewer than ten. The CDR3 loop reads CASTKAGGPDTQYF. The CDR3 DNA follows: TGTGCCAGCACCAAAGCGGGAGGGCCAGATACGCAGTATTTT. The rearrangement uses TRBV6-2 or TRBV6-3 and TRBJ2-3, with 10 bases identical to TRBD2. The V gene's germline CDR1 is MNHEY and CDR2 SVGEGT. The CDR3 is made up of 14 amino acids. J was trimmed by 4 bases and V by 7 bases; bases with no gene match: 5.

The chain recombines TRBV5-1 with TRBJ2-1; either TRBD1 or TRBD2 may fit D (7 bases each). V dropped 4 bases and J dropped 4 bases, with 12 bases sitting between them. From germline, CDR1 is SGHRS and CDR2 YFSETQ. The CDR3 spans 14 residues. CDR3 region: CASSPGGEYNEQFF. CDR3 DNA: TGCGCCAGCAGCCCAGGGGGGGAGTACAATGAGCAGTTCTTC.

This clonotype was counted only a few times. The chain couples TRBV6-5 to TRBJ2-7; no clear D gene. The V end was cut by 0 bases, the J end by 4 bases, with 13 bases between. The CDR3 has 15 amino acids. CDR1 and CDR2 (germline): MNHEY, SVGAGI. The CDR3 here is CASSYSTRVRYEQYF. CDR3 sequence (DNA): TGTGCCAGCAGTTACTCGACAAGGGTGAGATACGAGCAGTACTTC.